These 7 T cell receptor beta chains originate from one sample sequenced in a study of T cells in women clearing cervical HPV infection. Clones were sequenced by immunoSEQ multiplex PCR, and TCRdb holds only the in-frame ones, with some missing. The repertoire table contains about 39,000 clones. Input material: blood buffy coat. The receptors were gathered from a woman between 18 and 70 years old with a cervical HPV16 infection that either progressed to CIN3+ or cleared (not recorded which).

Details on this clone: The CDR3 end is not reached by the read, which stops 3 residues before it; the germline J gene fills it in. This rearrangement joins TRBV4-2 to TRBJ2-1; TRBD2 is a possible D gene (5 bases). The CDR3 is made up of 17 amino acids. The germline V and J ends were trimmed by 0 bases and 0 bases, with 12 bases remaining between them. The V gene's germline CDR1 is LGHNA and CDR2 YNFKEQ. The CDR3 reads CASSQDGSSDSYNEQFF. The covered CDR3 bases are TGTGCCAGCAGCCAAGATGGGAGTAGCGACTCCTACAATGAG.

Note on this clone: The CDR3 is cut off 3 residues early in the read; its end comes from the germline J gene. V and J are TRBV28 and TRBJ2-4; 8 bases fit TRBD1. Germline CDR1 and CDR2: MDHEN and SYDVKM. The CDR3 length is 14 residues. Germline trimming cut 5 bases from V and 5 bases from J; bases unmatched to any gene: 5. The sequenced CDR3 bases are TGTGCCAGCAGTCAGACAGGGGACGAAAACATT. Translated, it gives CASSQTGDENI. The full CDR3 protein is CASSQTGDENIQYF.

As concerns this clone: The sequenced fragment ends 3 residues before the CDR3 boundary, so the rest is inferred from the germline J gene. The V call is TRBV18, the J call TRBJ2-1; 7 bases fit TRBD2. This CDR3 contains 17 residues. Germline-derived CDR1 and CDR2 are KGHSH and LQKENI. J gave up 2 bases and V 1 base, and 8 bases lay outside the gene matches. The sequenced CDR3 bases are TGTGCCAGCTCACCACTCTTAGGCGGGAGTCCCTACAATGAG. It is translated as CASSPLLGGSPYNE. The full CDR3 sequence reads CASSPLLGGSPYNEQFF.

With regard to this clone: Read data end 3 residues before the CDR3 end; the end is taken from the germline J gene. The rearrangement joins TRBV2 to TRBJ1-5; TRBD1 might be the D (5 bases). CDR1 is SNHLY and CDR2 is FYNNEI in the germline V gene. V was trimmed by 3 bases and J by 5 bases, leaving 11 bases between them. This CDR3 has 14 residues. Incomplete CDR3 DNA: TGTGCCAGCAGTGAGTCAGGGAGGGATCAGCCC. It is translated as CASSESGRDQP. From start to end, the CDR3 is CASSESGRDQPQHF.

For this clone: The sequenced fragment ends 3 residues before the CDR3 boundary, so the rest is inferred from the germline J gene. The chain couples TRBV20-1 to TRBJ1-4; D is possibly TRBD1 (5 bases). This CDR3 region has 14 residues. CDR1 DFQATT and CDR2 SNEGSKA come from the germline V gene (reference sequence). CDR3 in amino acids: CSARKDGGANVLFF. Partial CDR3 DNA: TGCAGTGCTAGAAAAGACGGCGGGGCCAACGTA.

On this clone itself: Read data end 3 residues before the CDR3 end; the end is taken from the germline J gene. This sequence joins TRBV12-3 or TRBV12-4 and TRBJ2-3; D call uncertain. V lost 6 bases and J lost 2, with 12 bases in between. This CDR3 is built from 14 residues. CDR3 DNA (partial): TGTGCCAGCAGCAGGCCCGGTCTCACAGATACG. This gives the protein CASSRPGLTDT. In full, the CDR3 reads CASSRPGLTDTQYF.

A word on this clone: The observed sequence ends 3 residues before the CDR3 terminus, with the missing tail filled in from the germline J gene. The chain recombines TRBV6-9 with TRBJ1-2, with a weak D call TRBD1 (6 bases). Deletions cut 6 bases from V and 6 bases from J, with 17 bases between. CDR3 length equals 14 residues. Looked up from germline, CDR1 is MNHGY and CDR2 is SVAAGI. The CDR3 loop reads CASRRQEAVDGYTF. CDR3 bases read: TGTGCCAGCAGAAGACAGGAGGCGGTCGATGGC.